A single sample is the source of the 30 T cell receptor beta chains below, sequenced in a study of PD-1 blockade in classical Hodgkin lymphoma. Described time point: cycle 4 day 1 (C4D1), after less than 7 weeks of nivolumab. All the patients suffered relapse after autologous stem cell transplantation, and brentuximab vedotin exposure differed. Clones were sequenced by immunoSEQ multiplex PCR, and TCRdb holds only the in-frame ones, with some missing. The sample contains about 17,000 clones, about four fifths of which appear only once. Sample: peripheral blood mononuclear cells (PBMCs), taken before the fourth cycle of nivolumab. The receptors originated from a human donor with classical Hodgkin lymphoma.

Details on this clone: This may arise from a read error, as a much more abundant clone is one base away. Other DNA sequences in this specimen translate into the identical CDR3. The CDR3 here is CASSLAGTGELFF. CDR3 nucleotide sequence: TGCGCCAGCAGTTTGGCTGGCACCGGGGAGCTGTTTTTT. V is TRBV5-1 and J is TRBJ2-2; the D is unclear. CDR3 length equals 13 residues. Per germline, CDR1 SGHRS and CDR2 YFSETQ.

This clone has a handful of counts. The CDR3 protein is CASSLGQLGTTDTQYF. DNA for the CDR3: TGTGCCAGCAGCTTGGGCCAGTTAGGTACCACAGATACGCAGTATTTT. The chain uses TRBV5-8 and TRBJ2-3; D remains unclear. The V and J ends lost 0 bases and 2 bases respectively, with 13 bases between them. This CDR3 contains 16 residues. The germline CDR1 and CDR2 sequences are SGHTS and YDEGEE.

Only one count was recorded for this clone. V is TRBV19 and J is TRBJ2-1; D is possibly TRBD1 (6 bases). The CDR3 loop spans 15 amino acids. Trimming took off 4 bases at V and 3 bases at J, with 13 bases between the two ends. Germline CDR1 reads LNHDA; CDR2 reads SQIVND (reference sequence). The CDR3 coding sequence is TGTGCCAGTAGTACCGGGACATCCCTCTACAATGAGCAGTTCTTC. Amino acids: CASSTGTSLYNEQFF.

In its sample, this clone is medium-sized (0.01 to 0.1%). This chain joins TRBV7-9 and TRBJ2-5; 9 bases align to TRBD2. V lost 3 bases to trimming and J lost 5 bases; unmatched junction nucleotides: 7. CDR1 and CDR2 (germline): SEHNR, FQNEAQ (reference sequence). CDR3 size: 15 residues. The CDR3: CASSLIAGDGETQYF. In nucleotides, the CDR3 is TGTGCCAGCAGCTTGATAGCGGGGGACGGGGAGACCCAGTACTTC.

This CDR3 is CASSGGNQPQHF. The CDR3 bases are TGTGCCAGCTCAGGGGGTAATCAGCCCCAGCATTTT. The rearrangement uses TRBV18 and TRBJ1-5, with D perhaps matching TRBD1 (5 bases). Germline V lookup: CDR1 KGHSH, CDR2 LQKENI. This CDR3 has 12 residues. V shed 5 bases and J shed 4 bases, with 6 bases lying between them.

The chain links TRBV7-3 to TRBJ2-1; no clear D gene. Germline CDR1 SGHTA, CDR2 FQGTGA. The V end lost 2 bases, the J end lost 4 bases, and 12 bases lay between the germline ends. The CDR3 contains 15 residues. CDR3 amino acids: CASSLGLTKYNEQFF. CDR3 nucleotides: TGTGCCAGCAGCTTAGGGCTCACAAAGTACAATGAGCAGTTCTTC.

This sequence joins TRBV6-5 and TRBJ2-3; D is unclear. Trimming took off 1 base at V and 6 bases at J, with 8 bases between the two ends. The CDR3 sequence is 13 residues long. Germline V CDR1 and CDR2: MNHEY, SVGAGI. The CDR3 DNA reads TGTGCCAGCAGTTACTTGCAGATGGATACGCAGTATTTT. It translates to CASSYLQMDTQYF.

The genes are TRBV5-1 and TRBJ1-4; possible D gene TRBD1, 5 bases. With 4 bases removed from V and 5 bases from J, the gap between germline ends came to 12 bases. CDR1 is SGHRS and CDR2 is YFSETQ in the germline V gene. CDR3 size: 14 residues. CDR3 protein: CASSIGTPNEKLFF. The CDR3 coding sequence is TGCGCCAGCAGCATAGGGACGCCGAATGAAAAACTGTTTTTT. Complete variable domain (other parts from reference TRBV5-1 and TRBJ1-4): KAGVTQTPRYLIKTRGQQVTLSCSPISGHRSVSWYQQTPGQGLQFLFEYFSETQRNKGNFPGRFSGRQFSNSRSEMNVSTLELGDSALYLCASSIGTPNEKLFFGSGTQLSVL.

The rearrangement links TRBV6-1 to TRBJ2-3, with TRBD2 as a possible D gene (7 bases). Germline V gene sequence: CDR1 MNHNS, CDR2 SASEGT. This CDR3 contains 17 residues. With 2 bases removed from V and 0 bases from J, the gap between germline ends came to 15 bases. CDR3 bases: TGTGCCAGCAGTGAACTTGGCGGGGGCGCTAGCACAGATACGCAGTATTTT. Encoded protein: CASSELGGGASTDTQYF.

CDR3 sequence: CASSFGGAAQETQYF. As DNA, the CDR3 is TGCGCCAGCAGCTTTGGGGGGGCAGCTCAAGAGACCCAGTACTTC. V gene TRBV5-1 combines with J gene TRBJ2-5; D is possibly TRBD2 (7 bases). The length of the CDR3 is 15 residues. From germline, CDR1 is SGHRS and CDR2 YFSETQ. V lost 2 bases, J lost 2 bases, and 13 bases lay in between.

This clone was found a few times. The rearrangement uses TRBV5-1 and TRBJ2-7; 11 bases map to TRBD1. Germline V gene lookup returns CDR1 SGHRS and CDR2 YFSETQ. CDR3 length: 13 residues. V lost 3 bases and J lost 6; bases outside the gene matches: 2. Here the CDR3 DNA reads TGCGCCAGCAGCTCCGGGACAGGGGGCGAGCAGTACTTC. Amino acids: CASSSGTGGEQYF.

The gene calls are TRBV5-1 and TRBJ2-2; D unclear. This CDR3 has 14 amino acids. The germline V and J ends were trimmed by 5 bases and 6 bases, with 14 bases remaining between them. Germline V gene lookup returns CDR1 SGHRS and CDR2 YFSETQ. The CDR3 here is CASRWAPESGELFF. The CDR3 bases are TGCGCCAGCAGATGGGCCCCAGAGTCCGGGGAGCTGTTTTTT.

The chain is built from TRBV15 and TRBJ2-1; 9 nucleotides align to TRBD2. Looked up from germline, CDR1 is LNHNV and CDR2 is YYDKDF (reference sequence). This CDR3 spans 16 amino acids. Trimming cost V 0 bases and J 15 bases; bases outside gene matches: 15. The chain's CDR3 is CATSRDLASGAPPPFF. For the CDR3, the DNA is TGTGCCACCAGCAGAGATCTGGCTAGCGGGGCCCCACCGCCGTTCTTC.

CDR3 sequence: CATSTIPNGINTEAFF. The CDR3 DNA is TGTGCCACCAGCACGATCCCCAACGGGATAAACACTGAAGCTTTCTTT. This rearrangement joins TRBV15 to TRBJ1-1; D uncertain. V was pared by 4 bases and J by 2 bases, with 17 bases between. This CDR3 is built from 16 residues. The V gene's germline CDR1 is LNHNV and CDR2 YYDKDF (reference sequence).

The genes are TRBV9 and TRBJ1-2; D gene uncertain. CDR1 is SGDLS and CDR2 is YYNGEE in the germline V gene. V lost 3 bases to trimming and J lost 9 bases, with 15 bases between them. The length of the CDR3 is 13 residues. The CDR3 DNA sequence: TGTGCCAGCAGCGCGCCCGGGCGAAACAGCTACACCTTC. Translation: CASSAPGRNSYTF.

There are a few counts of this clone. The rearrangement links TRBV7-9 to TRBJ2-7; D is unresolved. V lost 3 bases, J lost 5 bases, and 5 bases lay in between. The CDR3 loop spans 11 amino acids. Germline CDR1 SEHNR, CDR2 FQNEAQ (reference sequence). CDR3: CASSFAHEQYF. DNA of the CDR3: TGTGCCAGCAGCTTTGCTCACGAGCAGTACTTC.

The J gene is TRBJ2-5, the V gene TRBV12-5; 7 bases match TRBD2. Germline CDR1 reads LGHNT; CDR2 reads FRNRAP. This CDR3 contains 12 residues. V gave up 1 base and J gave up 7 bases; unmatched junction bases: 0. CDR3 residues: CASGLERGTQYF. CDR3 in DNA: TGTGCTAGTGGTTTGGAGCGGGGGACCCAGTACTTC.

The rearrangement joins TRBV5-1 to TRBJ2-7; TRBD1 agrees at 10 bases. The ends lost 3 bases at V and 2 bases at J; junction bases unmatched: 5. Germline lookup yields CDR1 SGHRS and CDR2 YFSETQ. The CDR3 is 15 amino acids. CDR3 sequence reads: CASSWSGTGAYEQYF. The CDR3 bases are TGCGCCAGCAGCTGGAGTGGGACAGGGGCCTACGAGCAGTACTTC.

This clone occurred once. The chain uses TRBV7-6 and TRBJ1-1; no reliable D call. With 1 base removed from V and 0 bases from J, the gap between germline ends came to 9 bases. CDR3 size: 15 residues. CDR1 is SGHVS and CDR2 is FNYEAQ in the germline V gene. The CDR3: CASSLGGQMNTEAFF. CDR3 in DNA: TGTGCCAGCAGCTTAGGCGGGCAGATGAACACTGAAGCTTTCTTT.

This clone is a singleton in its sample. The gene calls are TRBV7-8 and TRBJ2-7; 9 nucleotides align to TRBD2. Germline loops: CDR1 SGHVS, CDR2 FQNEAQ. V lost 5 bases to trimming and J lost 3 bases; unmatched junction nucleotides: 5. The CDR3 spans 14 residues. The CDR3 sequence: CASSASGANYEQYF. CDR3 sequence (DNA): TGTGCCAGCAGCGCTAGCGGGGCAAACTACGAGCAGTACTTC. The full variable domain, with the rest looked up from reference TRBV7-8 and TRBJ2-7, is GAGVSQSPRYKVAKRGQDVALRCDPISGHVSLFWYQQALGQGPEFLTYFQNEAQLDKSGLPSDRFFAERPEGSVSTLKIQRTQQEDSAVYLCASSASGANYEQYFGPGTRLTVT.

The J gene is TRBJ1-2, the V gene TRBV6-4; D gene uncertain. Germline lookup yields CDR1 MRHNA and CDR2 SNTAGT. This CDR3 has 12 residues. Between the trimmed V and J ends, which lost 7 bases and 0 bases, there was a span of 6 bases. CDR3 DNA sequence: TGTGCCAGCATTTGTTCTAACTATGGCTACACCTTC. The encoded protein is CASICSNYGYTF.

This chain joins TRBV9 and TRBJ1-2; D call uncertain. The V and J ends lost 0 bases and 5 bases respectively, with 8 bases between them. The germline V gene encodes CDR1 SGDLS and CDR2 YYNGEE. The CDR3 has 13 residues. The CDR3 here is CASSVGTNYGYTF. The CDR3 nucleotides are TGTGCCAGCAGCGTAGGGACGAATTATGGCTACACCTTC.

CDR3 sequence reads: CASRQTGQYNYGYTF. DNA of the CDR3: TGTGCCAGCAGACAAACGGGACAGTACAACTATGGCTACACCTTC. The rearrangement uses TRBV6-1 and TRBJ1-2; 7 bases line up with TRBD1. The germline V gene encodes CDR1 MNHNS and CDR2 SASEGT. The CDR3 extends over 15 amino acids. Unmatched junction bases numbered 9, after V lost 6 bases and J lost 2 bases.

The chain has TRBV6-5 and TRBJ1-1; D is undetermined. This CDR3 has 13 residues. V gave up 6 bases and J gave up 10 bases, with 18 bases separating them. Looked up from germline, CDR1 is MNHEY and CDR2 is SVGAGI. The CDR3 is CASSALRLHGAFF. In nucleotides, the CDR3 is TGTGCCAGCAGCGCTCTACGACTCCACGGAGCTTTCTTT.

The gene calls are TRBV7-9 and TRBJ1-1, with D perhaps TRBD1 (6 bases). V shed 4 bases and J shed 0 bases, with 9 bases lying between them. Germline V gene lookup returns CDR1 SEHNR and CDR2 FQNEAQ (reference sequence). This CDR3 contains 14 residues. The CDR3 loop reads CASSSGQLNTEAFF. The CDR3 DNA follows: TGTGCCAGCAGCTCAGGACAGCTGAACACTGAAGCTTTCTTT.

V gene TRBV5-1 combines with J gene TRBJ2-3; TRBD2 aligns across 8 bases. The CDR3 extends over 16 amino acids. V dropped 0 bases and J dropped 6; count of bases not matched to a gene: 9. Germline assignment: CDR1 SGHRS and CDR2 YFSETQ. The CDR3 DNA sequence: TGCGCCAGCAGCTTGGTCGGCGGGGGGCCTATGGATACGCAGTATTTT. Its translation: CASSLVGGGPMDTQYF.

The V and J genes are TRBV4-1 and TRBJ2-5; 11 positions match TRBD2. CDR1 and CDR2 from the germline V gene are MGHRA and YSYEKL. The CDR3 runs 17 residues. Losses at the gene ends were 1 base for V and 5 bases for J; bases not matched to a gene: 9. The CDR3 region is CASSQGLAGGPGETQYF. The CDR3 nucleotides are TGCGCCAGCAGCCAAGGGTTAGCGGGGGGGCCAGGGGAGACCCAGTACTTC.

This chain connects TRBV5-1 to TRBJ2-2; 10 positions agree with TRBD2. This CDR3 region has 17 residues. Germline V gene data show CDR1 as SGHRS and CDR2 as YFSETQ. V lost 0 bases, J lost 5 bases, and 7 bases stayed unmatched. CDR3: CASSLARSGGYTGELFF. DNA for the CDR3: TGCGCCAGCAGCTTGGCCCGTAGCGGGGGGTATACCGGGGAGCTGTTTTTT.

The chain is built from TRBV6-6 and TRBJ2-1; TRBD2 is a possible D gene (5 bases). Germline lookup yields CDR1 MNHNY and CDR2 SVGAGI (reference sequence). V lost 2 bases and J 9 bases, leaving 14 bases between the germline ends. CDR3 length: 14 residues. In DNA, the CDR3 is TGTGCCAGCAGTTACAAGGGAACTAGTGGTGAGCAGTTCTTC. Translated, it gives CASSYKGTSGEQFF.

The rearrangement joins TRBV5-1 to TRBJ1-6; TRBD1 matches 9 bases. The CDR3 runs to 15 residues. J gave up 10 bases and V 1 base, and 6 bases lay outside the gene matches. Germline lookup yields CDR1 SGHRS and CDR2 YFSETQ. CDR3 sequence reads: CASSLQTGGQSPLHF. The CDR3 nucleotides read TGCGCCAGCAGCTTGCAGACAGGGGGACAATCACCCCTCCACTTT.